The T cell receptor (beta chain) described here comes from a study of blood T cell repertoires in COVID-19. In the study overall: Whether acute or convalescent, the COVID-19 samples came from the United States, Italy and Spain. T cells, B-cell-depleted T cells, or PBMCs supplied cDNA or gDNA.

As originally analysed: From reference gene primer amplification, estimates of nucleated cell counts were derived. Method: immunoSEQ multiplex PCR; TCRdb's copy keeps in-frame clones and lacks some. For V, J and clone size, that table is used; D and trimming come from the DNA. The table has fewer than 250,000 clones, approximately 80% seen once. The sequenced sample was peripheral blood. The clonotype comes from a woman aged 45-59 years with acute or convalescent COVID-19.

CDR3 amino acids: CASSASRGQGSEAFF. The CDR3 DNA follows: TGTGCCAGCAGCGCTTCTCGGGGTCAGGGGTCTGAAGCTTTCTTT. The chain combines TRBV2 with TRBJ1-1; a possible D gene is TRBD1 (6 bases). The CDR3 is 15 residues long. Germline V gene data show CDR1 as SNHLY and CDR2 as FYNNEI. The germline V and J ends were trimmed by 6 bases and 6 bases, with 20 bases remaining between them.